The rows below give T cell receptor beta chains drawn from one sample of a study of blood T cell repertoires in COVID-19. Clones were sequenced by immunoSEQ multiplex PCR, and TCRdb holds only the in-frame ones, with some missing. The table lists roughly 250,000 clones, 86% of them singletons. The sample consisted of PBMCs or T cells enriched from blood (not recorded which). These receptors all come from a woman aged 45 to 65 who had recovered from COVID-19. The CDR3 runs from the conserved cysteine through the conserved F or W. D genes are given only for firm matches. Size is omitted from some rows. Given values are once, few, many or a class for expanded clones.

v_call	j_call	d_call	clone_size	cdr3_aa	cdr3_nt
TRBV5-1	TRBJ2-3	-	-	CASRPQGGRGDTQYF	TGCGCCAGCAGGCCCCAGGGGGGTCGCGGGGATACGCAGTATTTT
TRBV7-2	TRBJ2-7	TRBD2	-	CASSPGLAGVIDEQYF	TGTGCCAGCAGCCCCGGACTAGCGGGAGTAATAGACGAGCAGTACTTC
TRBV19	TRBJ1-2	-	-	CASRNLRRQANYGYTF	TGTGCCAGTAGAAATCTAAGGCGACAAGCTAACTATGGCTACACCTTC
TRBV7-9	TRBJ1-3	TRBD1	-	CASSLAWDSSGNTIYF	TGTGCCAGCAGCTTAGCGTGGGACAGCTCTGGAAACACCATATATTTT
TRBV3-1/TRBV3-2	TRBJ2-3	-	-	CASSQDWGGTDTQYF	TGTGCCAGCAGCCAAGACTGGGGGGGCACAGATACGCAGTATTTT
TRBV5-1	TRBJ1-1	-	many	CASGLGNKNTEAFF	TGCGCCAGCGGACTCGGTAATAAGAACACTGAAGCTTTCTTT
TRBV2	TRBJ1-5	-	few	CASSFTEINQPQHF	TGTGCCAGCAGCTTTACGGAGATCAATCAGCCCCAGCATTTT
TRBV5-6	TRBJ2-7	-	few	CASSFLIPGITYEQYF	TGTGCCAGCAGCTTCCTTATTCCGGGGATCACCTACGAGCAGTACTTC
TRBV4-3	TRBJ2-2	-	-	CASSPYPGNTGELFF	TGCGCCAGCAGCCCGTACCCAGGGAACACCGGGGAGCTGTTTTTT
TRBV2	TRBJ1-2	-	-	CASTRGDFRDGYTF	TGTGCCAGCACCCGAGGAGATTTCAGGGATGGCTACACCTTC
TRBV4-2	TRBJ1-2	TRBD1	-	CASSRVPGGAYYGYTF	TGTGCCAGCAGCCGGGTGCCAGGGGGCGCTTACTATGGCTACACCTTC
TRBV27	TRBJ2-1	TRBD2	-	CASSLRPVGGALNEQFF	TGTGCCAGCAGTTTACGTCCGGTCGGGGGGGCCCTCAATGAGCAGTTCTTC
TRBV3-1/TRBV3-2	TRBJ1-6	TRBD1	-	CASSQGTGGGSYNSPLHF	TGTGCCAGCAGCCAAGGGACAGGGGGAGGTTCCTATAATTCACCCCTCCACTTT
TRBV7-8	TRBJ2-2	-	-	CASSFGQGAAGELFF	TGTGCCAGCAGCTTTGGGCAGGGTGCGGCCGGGGAGCTGTTTTTT
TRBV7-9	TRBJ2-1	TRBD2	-	CASSRQTSKQFF	TGTGCCAGCAGCCGACAGACTAGCAAGCAGTTCTTC
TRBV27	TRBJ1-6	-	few	CASSHTEISPLHF	TGTGCCAGCAGTCACACAGAGATTTCACCCCTCCACTTT
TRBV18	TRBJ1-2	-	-	CASSPMAGINYGYTF	TGTGCCAGCTCACCAATGGCAGGGATTAACTATGGCTACACCTTC
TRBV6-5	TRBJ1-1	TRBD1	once	CASSYLYRDSEAFF	TGTGCCAGCAGTTACCTCTACCGGGACAGTGAAGCTTTCTTT
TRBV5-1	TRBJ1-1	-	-	CASSLVAGNTEAFF	TGCGCCAGCAGCTTGGTTGCAGGGAACACTGAAGCTTTCTTT
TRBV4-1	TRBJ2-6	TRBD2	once	CASRPGLADSGANVLTF	TGCGCCAGCAGACCGGGACTAGCGGACTCTGGGGCCAACGTCCTGACTTTC
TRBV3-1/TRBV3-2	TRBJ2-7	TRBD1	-	CASSHRGSSYEQYF	TGTGCCAGCAGTCACAGGGGGAGTTCCTACGAGCAGTACTTC
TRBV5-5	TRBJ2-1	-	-	CASSLRRVAEQFF	TGTGCCAGCAGCTTGAGGAGGGTCGCTGAGCAGTTCTTC
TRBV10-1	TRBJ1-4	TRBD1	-	CASSSTGDPDEKLFF	TGCGCCAGCAGTTCGACAGGGGACCCTGATGAAAAACTGTTTTTT
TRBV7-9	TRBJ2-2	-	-	CASSFFGVNTGELFF	TGTGCCAGCAGCTTTTTCGGGGTGAACACCGGGGAGCTGTTTTTT
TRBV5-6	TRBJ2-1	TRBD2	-	CASSFGTSGRKAGYEQFF	TGTGCCAGCAGCTTCGGGACTAGCGGACGGAAAGCGGGCTATGAGCAGTTCTTC
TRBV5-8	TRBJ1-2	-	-	CASSLAPGDGYTF	TGTGCCAGCAGCTTGGCCCCAGGGGATGGCTACACCTTC
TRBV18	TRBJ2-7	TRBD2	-	CASSAGLAGSEQYF	TGTGCCAGCTCAGCGGGACTAGCGGGATCCGAGCAGTACTTC
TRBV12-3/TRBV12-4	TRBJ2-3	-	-	CASRGASDTQYF	TGTGCCAGCAGGGGAGCCTCGGATACGCAGTATTTT
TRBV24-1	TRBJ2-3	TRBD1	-	CATRPGTGVGADTQYF	TGTGCCACCCGTCCCGGGACAGGGGTCGGGGCAGATACGCAGTATTTT
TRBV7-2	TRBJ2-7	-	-	CASSLVIIGKGTYEQYF	TGTGCCAGCAGCTTGGTCATTATCGGGAAGGGGACTTACGAGCAGTACTTC
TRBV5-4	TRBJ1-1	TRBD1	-	CASSPDRVTEAFF	TGTGCCAGCAGCCCGGACAGGGTCACTGAAGCTTTCTTT
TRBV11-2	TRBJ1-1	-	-	CASIHPTWNTEAFF	TGTGCCAGCATCCACCCCACATGGAACACTGAAGCTTTCTTT
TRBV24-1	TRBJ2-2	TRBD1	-	CATSDRGSGELFF	TGTGCCACCAGTGACAGGGGGTCCGGGGAGCTGTTTTTT
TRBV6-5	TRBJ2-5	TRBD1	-	CASSYSGTGAGGTYF	TGTGCCAGCAGTTACTCCGGGACAGGGGCAGGGGGGACGTACTTC
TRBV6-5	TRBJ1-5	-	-	CASSSTLNQPQHF	TGTGCCAGCAGTTCTACGCTAAATCAGCCCCAGCATTTT
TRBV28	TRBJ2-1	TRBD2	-	CASKGGTSGRHEQFF	TGTGCCAGTAAAGGGGGAACTAGCGGGAGGCATGAGCAGTTCTTC
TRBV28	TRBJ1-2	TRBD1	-	CASTGGYGYTF	TGTGCCAGCACAGGGGGTTACGGCTACACCTTC
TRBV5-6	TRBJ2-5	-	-	CASSLVGAQETQYF	TGTGCCAGCAGCTTAGTAGGGGCCCAAGAGACCCAGTACTTC
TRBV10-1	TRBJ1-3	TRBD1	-	CASSESRTGPGNTIYF	TGCGCCAGCAGTGAGTCCCGGACAGGGCCGGGAAACACCATATATTTT
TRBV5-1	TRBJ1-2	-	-	CASSLEGSRGYTF	TGCGCCAGCAGCTTGGAGGGGTCCCGCGGCTACACCTTC
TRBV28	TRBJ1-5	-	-	CASSPRTGRGNQPQHF	TGTGCCAGCAGTCCCAGGACCGGGAGGGGCAATCAGCCCCAGCATTTT
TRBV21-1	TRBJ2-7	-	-	CASSSCRGLYDEQYF	TGTGCCAGCAGCTCCTGTCGAGGATTATACGACGAGCAGTACTTC
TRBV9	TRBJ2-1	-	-	CASSVDGVRNNEQFF	TGTGCCAGCAGCGTAGACGGGGTACGGAACAATGAGCAGTTCTTC